This T cell receptor beta chain was sequenced for a study of cytomegalovirus exposure and HLA in healthy donors. Overall study findings and caveats: Rare TCR sequences dominated, though some public TCRs recurred in many donors. Specificity of three CMV-associated chains for CMV antigens was verified in vitro.

Both 60 Vbeta primers and 13 Jbeta primers went into the PCR. Assay: immunoSEQ multiplex PCR; the TCRdb copy retains only in-frame clones and omits some. The table lists 200,000 to 250,000 clones, roughly 80% of them singletons. The CDR3 is made up of 15 amino acids. Germline V gene sequence: CDR1 MDHEN, CDR2 SYDVKM. The V gene lost 2 bases and the J gene lost 0 bases, with 8 bases spanning the gap. Concerning this clone: Antigen: not known.

The J gene is TRBJ1-3, the V gene TRBV28; D unresolved. The source of this sequence is a girl between 2 and 10 years old in good health and CMV-seronegative. Sequencing input: PBMCs. CDR3 region: CASSLTFSSGNTIYF. In DNA form, the CDR3 reads TGTGCCAGCAGTTTAACATTCAGCTCTGGAAACACCATATATTTT.